The 13 T cell receptor beta chains below were found in one sample sequenced in a study of blood T cell repertoires in COVID-19 (dated by TCRdb to the early 2020s). Library generation was performed with the immunoSEQ multiplex PCR assay. TCRdb's version of the immuneACCESS table is confined to in-frame rearrangements and falls short of the full clone set. An unresolved V gene accounts for under half of the shortfall where checked; the remainder is of unknown origin. Recorded for this sample are a few hundred thousand clones; roughly 90% of them occurred a single time. The top ten clones comprise about 2.2% of the sample. The sequencing sample was made of peripheral blood. The receptors derive from a woman aged 45-60 years who had recovered from COVID-19.

The J gene is TRBJ2-7, the V gene TRBV2; 8 nucleotides align to TRBD2. The V and J ends lost 6 bases and 2 bases, in that order; junction bases with no gene match: 3. This CDR3 region has 13 residues. Germline CDR1 SNHLY, CDR2 FYNNEI. The DNA of the CDR3 is TGTGCCAGCAGACTAGCGGAACCCTACGAGCAGTACTTC. Amino acid sequence: CASRLAEPYEQYF.

This chain connects TRBV4-3 to TRBJ1-1; D is possibly TRBD1 (5 bases). V gave up 4 bases and J gave up 1 base, with 13 bases separating them. This CDR3 is 15 amino acids long. Per the germline V gene, CDR1 is LGHNA and CDR2 is YSLEER. In nucleotides, the CDR3 is TGCGCCAGCAGCCCCCAGGGTCTTCCGAACACTGAAGCTTTCTTT. This translates into CASSPQGLPNTEAFF.

This rearrangement joins TRBV28 to TRBJ2-7; D gene unclear. Germline V gene data show CDR1 as MDHEN and CDR2 as SYDVKM. V was pared by 3 bases and J by 4 bases, with 25 bases between. This CDR3 spans 18 amino acids. The CDR3: CASSLALVLTPTRYEQYF. CDR3 sequence (DNA): TGTGCCAGCAGTTTGGCCTTAGTTCTCACTCCTACCAGGTACGAGCAGTACTTC.

The chain is built from TRBV7-9 and TRBJ1-3; D is undetermined. The germline V gene encodes CDR1 SEHNR and CDR2 FQNEAQ (reference sequence). This CDR3 region has 15 residues. With 5 bases removed from V and 0 bases from J, the gap between germline ends came to 11 bases. As DNA, the CDR3 is TGTGCCAGCAGCCTTCGGGAAAGCTCTGGAAACACCATATATTTT. It specifies CASSLRESSGNTIYF.

The chain recombines TRBV7-8 with TRBJ2-1; 11 nucleotides line up with TRBD2. The CDR3 sequence is 20 residues long. The germline V gene has CDR1 SGHVS and CDR2 FQNEAQ. Trimming removed 5 bases from V and 0 bases from J; junction bases left unmatched: 15. CDR3 protein: CASSDILAGGLRSSYNEQFF. DNA of the CDR3: TGTGCCAGCAGCGATATCCTAGCGGGAGGTCTCCGGAGCTCCTACAATGAGCAGTTCTTC.

J is TRBJ1-5 and V is TRBV10-3; D is unclear. Germline CDR1 and CDR2: ENHRY and SYGVKD. V dropped 6 bases and J dropped 7 bases, with 16 bases sitting between them. The CDR3 extends over 14 amino acids. In DNA form, the CDR3 reads TGTGCCATCAGCCCGGGATTCCTGGGGCAGCCCCAGCATTTT. Translated, it gives CAISPGFLGQPQHF.

The chain combines TRBV28 with TRBJ2-7; 8 nucleotides agree with TRBD2. V lost 6 bases and J lost 5; bases outside the gene matches: 12. Germline-derived CDR1 and CDR2 are MDHEN and SYDVKM. This CDR3 has 15 amino acids. CDR3 region: CASSPGAGGINEQYF. DNA for the CDR3: TGTGCCAGCAGCCCGGGTGCGGGAGGTATCAACGAGCAGTACTTC.

The chain links TRBV28 to TRBJ2-5; TRBD1 matches at 11 bases. CDR1 and CDR2 (germline): MDHEN, SYDVKM. With 7 bases clipped from V and 5 bases from J, the junction kept 12 bases outside the gene matches. CDR3 length: 16 amino acids. The CDR3 spells CASTRTGGYGYETQYF. The CDR3 region has the DNA TGTGCCAGCACCAGGACAGGGGGCTATGGTTACGAGACCCAGTACTTC. Filled out from reference TRBV28 and TRBJ2-5, the complete variable domain reads DVKVTQSSRYLVKRTGEKVFLECVQDMDHENMFWYRQDPGLGLRLIYFSYDVKMKEKGDIPEGYSVSREKKERFSLILESASTNQTSMYLCASTRTGGYGYETQYFGPGTRLLVL.

This chain uses TRBV7-2 with TRBJ1-2; D not certain. In germline, CDR1 is SGHTA, CDR2 FQGNSA. The CDR3 has 14 amino acids. The V gene lost 1 base and the J gene lost 4 bases, with 10 bases spanning the gap. The CDR3 sequence: CASSLDQIAYGYTF. DNA for the CDR3: TGTGCCAGCAGCTTAGACCAGATCGCCTATGGCTACACCTTC.

The V gene is TRBV5-5, the J gene TRBJ1-1, with D uncertain. Trimming pared 0 bases from V and 2 bases from J, leaving 8 bases between. Germline CDR1 and CDR2: SGHKS and YYEKEE (reference sequence). CDR3 length: 14 amino acids. Written as DNA, the CDR3 is TGTGCCAGCAGCTTGGGGGCAGAAAACACTGAAGCTTTCTTT. This encodes CASSLGAENTEAFF.

The chain carries TRBV28 and TRBJ1-1; no firm D call. The germline V and J ends were trimmed by 7 bases and 2 bases, with 11 bases remaining between them. CDR1 and CDR2 (germline): MDHEN, SYDVKM. There are 13 residues in the CDR3. The CDR3 bases are TGTGCCAGCATCGTGGCGGGAAACACTGAAGCTTTCTTT. It is translated as CASIVAGNTEAFF.

The chain couples TRBV10-3 to TRBJ1-2, with D uncertain. Germline V lookup: CDR1 ENHRY, CDR2 SYGVKD. The ends were cut back, 0 bases at V and 3 bases at J, with 8 bases in the middle. The CDR3 has 14 residues. CDR3 protein: CAISESMDYYGYTF. The CDR3 DNA follows: TGTGCCATCAGTGAGTCCATGGACTACTATGGCTACACCTTC.

The genes are TRBV30 and TRBJ1-4; 7 bases map to TRBD1. Germline V lookup: CDR1 GTSNPN, CDR2 SVGIG (reference sequence). CDR3 length equals 13 residues. With V trimmed by 5 bases and J by 7 bases, 7 bases remained unmatched. The CDR3 protein is CAWDRASGEKLFF. The CDR3 DNA is TGTGCCTGGGACAGGGCCTCCGGTGAAAAACTGTTTTTT.